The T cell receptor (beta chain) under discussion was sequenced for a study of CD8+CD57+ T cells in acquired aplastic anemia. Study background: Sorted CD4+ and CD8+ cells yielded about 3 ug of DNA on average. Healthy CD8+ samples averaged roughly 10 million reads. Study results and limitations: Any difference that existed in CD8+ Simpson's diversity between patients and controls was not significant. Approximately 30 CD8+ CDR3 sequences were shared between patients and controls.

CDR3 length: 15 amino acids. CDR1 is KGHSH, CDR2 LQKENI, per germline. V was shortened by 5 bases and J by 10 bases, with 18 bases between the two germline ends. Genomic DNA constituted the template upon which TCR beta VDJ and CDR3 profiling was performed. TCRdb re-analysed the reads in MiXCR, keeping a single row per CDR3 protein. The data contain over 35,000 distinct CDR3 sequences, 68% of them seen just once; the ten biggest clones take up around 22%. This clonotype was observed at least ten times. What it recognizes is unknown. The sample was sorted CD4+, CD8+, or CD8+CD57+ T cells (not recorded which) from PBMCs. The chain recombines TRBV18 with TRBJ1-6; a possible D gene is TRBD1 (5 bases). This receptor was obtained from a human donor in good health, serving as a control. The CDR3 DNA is TGTGCCAGCTCAGGGGCGACCGGGGTAACGTCACCCCTCCACTTT. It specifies CASSGATGVTSPLHF.